This T cell receptor (beta chain) was sequenced in a study of PD-1 blockade in classical Hodgkin lymphoma. Broader study findings: Nothing has yet pinned down what causes the repertoire differences, possibly disease activity or prior therapy. Reported findings placed baseline TCR diversity lower in newly diagnosed patients (compared with healthy donors). Patients with a complete response exhibited baseline diversity comparable to newly diagnosed patients.

The time point denotes: cycle 4 day 1 (C4D1), after around six weeks of nivolumab. Each patient's relapse followed autologous stem cell transplantation, and brentuximab vedotin exposure varied. The V gene's germline CDR1 is KGHSH and CDR2 LQKENI. This CDR3 contains 13 residues. V lost 4 bases, J lost 8 bases, and 11 bases lay in between. Sequencing used immunoSEQ multiplex PCR; TCRdb keeps in-frame clones, though not all of them. The sample has over 75,000 clones; 90% are singletons. Comment on this clone: The target antigen is unknown.

This clonotype was obtained from a human donor with classical Hodgkin lymphoma. The chain uses TRBV18 and TRBJ1-4; D remains unclear. The sequencing used peripheral blood mononuclear cells (PBMCs), collected before the fourth cycle of nivolumab. The CDR3 region is CASSLPNPEKLFF. CDR3 sequence (DNA): TGTGCCAGCTCACTTCCGAATCCGGAAAAACTGTTTTTT.